These 6 T cell receptor beta chains share one sample of origin, sequenced in a study of blood T cells in healthy people across ages. Together with a sample-barcoded 5' primer, a J-beta primer mix was included in a second PCR lasting about 6 to 11 cycles. TCRdb used MiXCR to reprocess the 5' RACE reads, holding one entry per CDR3 protein. The sample has 850,000 or so distinct CDR3 sequences, about 30% seen once; the top ten hold approximately 15%. Sequenced material: blood. These TCRs come from a woman of 80 years or more in good health.

V is TRBV30 and J is TRBJ2-5; 8 bases match TRBD2. After removal of 0 bases from V and 13 bases from J, the junction contained 10 bases not matched to a gene. This CDR3 is 13 amino acids long. Germline lookup yields CDR1 GTSNPN and CDR2 SVGIG (reference sequence). Written as DNA, the CDR3 is TGTGCCTGGAGTGTACTCTCGGGAGGGGGGGGGTACTTC. Residues: CAWSVLSGGGGYF. Variable domain in full (rest from reference TRBV30 and TRBJ2-5): SQTIHQWPATLVQPVGSPLSLECTVEGTSNPNLYWYRQAAGRGLQLLFYSVGIGQISSEVPQNLSASRPQDRQFILSSKKLLLSDSGFYLCAWSVLSGGGGYFGPGTRLLVL.

This clonotype showed up many times. V gene TRBV12-3 or TRBV12-4 combines with J gene TRBJ2-2; D uncertain. This CDR3 region has 13 residues. The V end lost 5 bases, the J end lost 4 bases, and 8 bases lay between the germline ends. CDR3 sequence (DNA): TGTGCCAGCAGTGTAGAGATCACCGGGGAGCTGTTTTTT. It translates to CASSVEITGELFF.

This clonotype was found many times. The V call is TRBV7-2, the J call TRBJ2-5, with a tentative D call TRBD1 (5 bases). The V end lost 4 bases, the J end lost 2 bases, and 11 bases lay between the germline ends. The CDR3 is 14 amino acids. Germline V gene sequence: CDR1 SGHTA, CDR2 FQGNSA. The DNA for the CDR3 is TGTGCCAGCAGCTCTCCAGGGTCACAAGAGACCCAGTACTTC. This encodes CASSSPGSQETQYF.

This clonotype has at least ten counts. The V gene is TRBV12-3 or TRBV12-4, the J gene TRBJ1-5; possible D gene TRBD1, 5 bases. Trimming removed 1 base from V and 4 bases from J, with 14 bases in between. The CDR3 sequence is 16 residues long. The DNA of the CDR3 is TGTGCCAGCAGTTTAGTAGGGGAGTATAGGAATCAGCCCCAGCATTTT. This sequence encodes CASSLVGEYRNQPQHF.

This clonotype was found many times. The chain combines TRBV6-2 or TRBV6-3 with TRBJ1-5; D gene ambiguous. The CDR3 consists of 10 residues. V lost 9 bases to trimming and J lost 5 bases, with 5 bases between them. Germline V CDR1 and CDR2: MNHEY, SVGEGT. The CDR3 nucleotides are TGTGCCAGGCCAGATCAGCCCCAGCATTTT. This sequence encodes CARPDQPQHF.

This clonotype was seen more than once but under ten times. This clone may be a read error of a much larger clone one base away. The rearrangement uses TRBV12-3 or TRBV12-4 and TRBJ2-4; TRBD2 aligns across 11 bases. This CDR3 has 17 amino acids. The chain's CDR3 is CASSLVTSGGAANIQHF. CDR3 in DNA: TGTGCCAGCAGTTTAGTCACTAGCGGGGGTGCGGCAAACATTCAGCACTTC.